The 23 T cell receptor beta chains below come from one sample, sequenced in a study of T cells in Graves' hyperthyroidism and ophthalmopathy. RNA transcripts gave rise to amplified TCR beta CDR3 regions. An initial round of RT-PCR targeting the TCR CDR3 relied on the HTBI primer set. TCRdb independently ran MiXCR on the multiplex PCR reads; one entry per CDR3 protein. Of approximately 570,000 distinct CDR3 sequences in the sample, just under 20% were seen once. The sequenced sample was blood. The source is a middle-aged man with Graves' ophthalmopathy.

This clonotype was detected ten times or more. The rearrangement joins TRBV11-1 to TRBJ1-5, with D maybe TRBD1 (6 bases). V lost 3 bases and J lost 2, with 11 bases in between. The CDR3 is 15 residues long. The germline V gene encodes CDR1 SGHAT and CDR2 FQDESV (reference sequence). As DNA, the CDR3 is TGTGCCAGCAGCTTGGGGGGCGAGGGCAATCAGCCCCAGCATTTT. Amino acid sequence: CASSLGGEGNQPQHF.

This chain joins TRBV3-2 and TRBJ1-1; the table's D call of TRBD1 was not tested on the DNA. TRBV3-2 is recorded as a pseudogene. This CDR3 is 19 amino acids long. CDR3 amino acids: CASSQVCSETGGFNTEAFF. For the CDR3, the DNA is TGTGCCAGCAGCCAAGTCTGTTCCGAGACAGGGGGGTTCAACACTGAAGCTTTCTTT.

On this clonotype itself: The junction departs from the called germline gene at one end, perhaps through a read error. The chain is built from TRBV28 and TRBJ2-7; D may be TRBD1 or TRBD2 (5 bases each). This CDR3 contains 14 residues. Germline V gene sequence: CDR1 MDHEN, CDR2 SYDVKM. CDR3 loop: CVSRLGDESYEQYF. The DNA for the CDR3 is TGCGTTAGCAGACTCGGGGACGAAAGCTACGAGCAGTACTTC.

In its sample, this clonotype was seen a few times. The V and J genes are TRBV30 and TRBJ2-5; 7 bases are a match to TRBD1. CDR3 length: 15 residues. The germline V gene encodes CDR1 GTSNPN and CDR2 SVGIG (reference sequence). The ends lost 3 bases at V and 2 bases at J; junction bases unmatched: 9. The CDR3 loop reads CAWSSLLGQQETQYF. DNA for the CDR3: TGTGCCTGGAGCTCACTGCTGGGACAGCAAGAGACCCAGTACTTC.

The chain combines TRBV4-1 with TRBJ1-3, with 10 bases fitting TRBD1. Germline V gene sequence: CDR1 MGHRA, CDR2 YSYEKL. The CDR3 is 17 residues long. J lost 4 bases, V lost 3 bases, and 9 bases had no gene match. The CDR3 DNA sequence: TGCGCCAGCAGCCATGCCGTGGGACAGGGGTCCGGAAACACCATATATTTT. It specifies CASSHAVGQGSGNTIYF.

This clonotype appeared many times. The chain is built from TRBV12-3 or TRBV12-4 and TRBJ2-7, with TRBD1 as a possible D gene (6 bases). This CDR3 contains 15 residues. V lost 4 bases and J 1 base, leaving 14 bases between the germline ends. CDR3 amino acids: CASSSDGQISYEQYF. CDR3 coding DNA: TGTGCCAGCAGTTCCGATGGACAGATATCCTACGAGCAGTACTTC.

This clonotype was observed a few times. V gene TRBV9 combines with J gene TRBJ2-5; D gene unclear. This CDR3 is built from 13 residues. Germline CDR1 is SGDLS and CDR2 is YYNGEE. Trimming removed 4 bases from V and 1 base from J, with 8 bases in between. CDR3 residues: CASSPHPQETQYF. The CDR3 DNA reads as TGTGCCAGCAGCCCTCATCCCCAAGAGACCCAGTACTTC.

The table lists this clonotype with many counts. J is TRBJ2-3 and V is TRBV28; D unresolved. The CDR3 totals 10 residues. Trimming took 8 bases from V and 6 from J, leaving 6 bases between them. Germline-derived CDR1 and CDR2 are MDHEN and SYDVKM. The CDR3 spells CASSRDTQYF. CDR3 in DNA: TGTGCCAGCTCTAGGGATACGCAGTATTTT.

This clonotype has more than one count but fewer than ten. The chain carries TRBV7-9 and TRBJ2-7, with D perhaps matching TRBD1 (6 bases). Trimming removed 2 bases at V and 5 bases at J, with 13 bases between. The CDR3 has 14 residues. Germline V gives CDR1 SEHNR, CDR2 FQNEAQ (reference sequence). Here the CDR3 reads CASSLQAGVHEQYF. CDR3 sequence (DNA): TGTGCCAGCAGCTTACAGGCAGGGGTACACGAGCAGTACTTC.

This clonotype has only a few counts. The chain recombines TRBV5-1 with TRBJ2-5; D may be TRBD2 (6 bases). CDR1 SGHRS and CDR2 YFSETQ come from the germline V gene. This CDR3 is 14 amino acids long. Trimming cost V 4 bases and J 2 bases, with 12 bases left between them. CDR3 protein: CASSTLAGQETQYF. The CDR3 bases are TGCGCCAGCAGCACCCTGGCGGGGCAAGAGACCCAGTACTTC.

This clonotype was seen a few times. This rearrangement joins TRBV24-1 to TRBJ1-5; D not certain. Germline loops: CDR1 KGHDR, CDR2 SFDVKD. The CDR3 is 15 residues long. Trimming left V 9 bases short and J 6 bases short, with 20 bases between. The CDR3 sequence is CATRRRTGEVQPQHF. In DNA form, the CDR3 reads TGTGCCACCCGGAGGAGGACTGGGGAAGTTCAGCCCCAGCATTTT.

The J gene is TRBJ2-2, the V gene TRBV6-5; 9 nucleotides align to TRBD1. The CDR3 extends over 15 amino acids. Germline CDR1 and CDR2: MNHEY and SVGAGI. The V and J ends lost 5 bases and 7 bases, in that order; junction bases with no gene match: 8. CDR3 loop: CASSIQGAKGGELFF. The DNA for the CDR3 is TGTGCCAGCAGTATACAGGGGGCGAAGGGCGGGGAGCTGTTTTTT.

This clonotype was observed a single time. One junction end does not reproduce the germline sequence, and a read error may be involved. The chain links TRBV7-3 to TRBJ1-4; D gene ambiguous. This CDR3 is built from 15 residues. CDR1 and CDR2 from the germline V gene are SGHTA and FQGTGA. CDR3 bases: TGTGCCAGCAGCCCCGGGTCTTCAACTAATGAAAAACTGCTTTTT. Translated: CASSPGSSTNEKLLF. Together with reference TRBV7-3 and TRBJ1-4, the CDR3 gives the full variable domain: GAGVSQTPSNKVTEKGKYVELRCDPISGHTALYWYRQSLGQGPEFLIYFQGTGAADDSGLPNDRFFAVRPEGSVSTLKIQRTERGDSAVYLCASSPGSSTNEKLLFGSGTQLSVL.

CDR3 protein: CASSLKNGASGNTIYF. The CDR3 nucleotides read TGTGCCAGCTCACTCAAAAACGGGGCCTCTGGAAACACCATATATTTT. This rearrangement joins TRBV18 to TRBJ1-3; maybe TRBD1 (5 bases). V gave up 4 bases and J gave up 0 bases, with 13 bases separating them. Germline V lookup: CDR1 KGHSH, CDR2 LQKENI. The CDR3 extends over 16 amino acids.

This clonotype was seen ten or more times. The chain employs TRBV7-2 and TRBJ2-2; TRBD2 aligns across 11 bases. V lost 6 bases to trimming and J lost 6 bases; unmatched junction nucleotides: 6. CDR3 size: 15 residues. Germline-derived CDR1 and CDR2 are SGHTA and FQGNSA. The CDR3 sequence: CASRSSGGRAGELFF. The CDR3 DNA sequence: TGTGCCAGCAGATCTAGCGGGGGGAGGGCCGGGGAGCTGTTTTTT.

The V and J genes are TRBV11-2 and TRBJ1-4; D is possibly TRBD1 (5 bases). In germline, CDR1 is SGHAT, CDR2 FQNNGV. V was pared by 5 bases and J by 15 bases, with 22 bases between. The CDR3 has 14 residues. The CDR3 bases are TGTGCCAGCAGCCCGCATTGGGGCGCACTGAAAATGTTTTTT. Amino acids: CASSPHWGALKMFF.

This chain uses TRBV10-3 with TRBJ2-7, with a possible D match to TRBD2 (5 bases). The CDR3 extends over 13 amino acids. Germline V gene sequence: CDR1 ENHRY, CDR2 SYGVKD. The V gene lost 7 bases and the J gene lost 4 bases, with 14 bases spanning the gap. The CDR3 coding sequence is TGTGCCATCAAAGTCGGACTTGATTACGAGCAGTACTTC. Its translation: CAIKVGLDYEQYF.

This clonotype was counted once. The chain uses TRBV20-1 and TRBJ2-1, with 9 bases identical to TRBD2. The CDR3 runs to 14 residues. The junction had 10 bases not matched to a gene; V was cut back by 6 bases and J by 7 bases. Germline V gene data show CDR1 as DFQATT and CDR2 as SNEGSKA (reference sequence). CDR3 amino acids: CSARAGTSRNEQFF. CDR3 DNA sequence: TGCAGTGCACGAGCCGGGACTAGCAGGAATGAGCAGTTCTTC.

In its sample, this clonotype was seen a few times. This sequence joins TRBV28 and TRBJ2-3, with 9 bases identical to TRBD1. J was trimmed by 3 bases and V by 1 base; bases with no gene match: 8. The germline CDR1 and CDR2 sequences are MDHEN and SYDVKM. The CDR3 sequence is 17 residues long. CDR3 nucleotides: TGTGCCAGCAGTTTATTGGGACAGGGTACCAGGACAGATACGCAGTATTTT. Translating gives CASSLLGQGTRTDTQYF.

This clonotype has only a few counts. CDR3 in amino acids: CASRQGMYQPQHF. DNA of the CDR3: TGTGCCAGCAGACAGGGGATGTATCAGCCCCAGCATTTT. V is TRBV6-1 and J is TRBJ1-5, with TRBD1 identical over 7 bases. Trimming took 6 bases from V and 5 from J; bases not matched to a gene: 4. The CDR3 contains 13 residues. From germline, CDR1 is MNHNS and CDR2 SASEGT.

The chain couples TRBV29-1 to TRBJ1-2; no clear D gene. The CDR3 runs 12 residues. Trimming left V 4 bases short and J 6 bases short, with 12 bases between. The germline V gene encodes CDR1 SQVTM and CDR2 ANQGSEA. The CDR3 protein is CSVVGNSDGYTF. DNA for the CDR3: TGCAGCGTTGTGGGCAACTCGGATGGCTACACCTTC.

The rearrangement uses TRBV6-1 and TRBJ1-1, with D maybe TRBD1 (6 bases). The germline gives CDR1 MNHNS, CDR2 SASEGT. The CDR3 contains 13 residues. Trimming left V 6 bases short and J 4 bases short, with 12 bases between. The CDR3 reads CASSQLGATEAFF. CDR3 in DNA: TGTGCCAGCAGCCAATTGGGGGCCACTGAAGCTTTCTTT.

This clonotype was counted only a few times. V usage is TRBV29-1 and J usage is TRBJ2-2; no firm D call. The germline V gene encodes CDR1 SQVTM and CDR2 ANQGSEA. Between the trimmed V and J ends, which lost 2 bases and 3 bases, there was a span of 4 bases. The CDR3 covers 12 residues. The CDR3 nucleotides read TGCAGCGTTGAACGTCACACCGGGGAGCTGTTTTTT. Translating gives CSVERHTGELFF.